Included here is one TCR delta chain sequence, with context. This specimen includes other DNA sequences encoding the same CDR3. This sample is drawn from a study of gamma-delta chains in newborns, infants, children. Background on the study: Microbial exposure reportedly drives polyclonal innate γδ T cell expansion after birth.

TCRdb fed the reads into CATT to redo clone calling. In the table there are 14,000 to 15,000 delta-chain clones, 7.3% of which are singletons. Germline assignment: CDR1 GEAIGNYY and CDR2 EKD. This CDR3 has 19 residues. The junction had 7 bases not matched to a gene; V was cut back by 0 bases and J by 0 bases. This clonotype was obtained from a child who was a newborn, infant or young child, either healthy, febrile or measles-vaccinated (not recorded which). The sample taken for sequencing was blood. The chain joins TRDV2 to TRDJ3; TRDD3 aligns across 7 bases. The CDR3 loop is CACDTVWGSSSWDTRQMFF. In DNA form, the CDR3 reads TGTGCCTGTGACACCGTCTGGGGGTCGAGCTCCTGGGACACCCGACAGATGTTTTTC.